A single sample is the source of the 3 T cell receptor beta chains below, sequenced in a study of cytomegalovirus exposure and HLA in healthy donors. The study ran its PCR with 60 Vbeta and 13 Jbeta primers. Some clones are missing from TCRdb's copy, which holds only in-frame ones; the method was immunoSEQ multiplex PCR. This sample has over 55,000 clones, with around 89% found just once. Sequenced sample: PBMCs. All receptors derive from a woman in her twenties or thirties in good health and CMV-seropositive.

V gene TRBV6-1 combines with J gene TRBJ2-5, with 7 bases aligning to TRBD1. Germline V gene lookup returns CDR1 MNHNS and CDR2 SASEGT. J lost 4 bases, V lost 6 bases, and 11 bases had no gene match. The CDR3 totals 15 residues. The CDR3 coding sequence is TGTGCCAGCAGCCCCCAACCGAGGGGGCTAGAGACCCAGTACTTC. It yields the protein CASSPQPRGLETQYF.

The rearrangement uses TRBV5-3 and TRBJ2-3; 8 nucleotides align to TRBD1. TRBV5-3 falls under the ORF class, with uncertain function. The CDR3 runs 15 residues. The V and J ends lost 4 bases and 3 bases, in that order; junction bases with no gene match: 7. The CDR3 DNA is TGTGCCAGAAGCCCGGACAGGGAGTCAACAGATACGCAGTATTTT. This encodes CARSPDRESTDTQYF.

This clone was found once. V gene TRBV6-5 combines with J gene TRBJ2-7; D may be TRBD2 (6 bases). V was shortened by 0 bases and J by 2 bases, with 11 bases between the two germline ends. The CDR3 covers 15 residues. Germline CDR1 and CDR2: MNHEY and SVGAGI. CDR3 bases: TGTGCCAGCAGTTACTCTGAGGGACTTGCCTACGAGCAGTACTTC. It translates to CASSYSEGLAYEQYF.